This TCR beta chain is from a study of T-cell reconstitution after alpha-beta-depleted transplantation in children. The TCRbeta library was prepared with unique molecular identifiers. TCRdb reprocessed the PCR reads with MiXCR, giving one entry per CDR3 protein. The sample records about 98,000 distinct CDR3 sequences, roughly a quarter being singletons. Study results and caveats: It was newly produced T cells that mostly accounted for T-cell counts and diversity one year after transplant. Some patients showed high day-60 TCRbeta diversity, which derived from surviving recipient T cells and thymic progenitors. As was reported, about two months after transplant, alpha-beta T cells came from several hundred expanded graft clones.

Regarding this clonotype: Its antigen is as yet unknown.

Trimming removed 0 bases from V and 3 bases from J, with 13 bases in between. Per germline, CDR1 LGHNA and CDR2 YSLEER. The CDR3 runs 16 residues. The sample in question was PBMCs, obtained before TCRalphabeta/CD19-depleted stem cell transplant. This chain connects TRBV4-3 to TRBJ2-3; D is perhaps TRBD1 or TRBD2 (6 bases each). The clonotype comes from a boy younger than 10 with acute lymphoblastic leukemia, due to receive a stem cell transplant. CDR3 nucleotides: TGCGCCAGCAGCCAAGAACTGGCGGGACAAACAGATACGCAGTATTTT. Its translation: CASSQELAGQTDTQYF.